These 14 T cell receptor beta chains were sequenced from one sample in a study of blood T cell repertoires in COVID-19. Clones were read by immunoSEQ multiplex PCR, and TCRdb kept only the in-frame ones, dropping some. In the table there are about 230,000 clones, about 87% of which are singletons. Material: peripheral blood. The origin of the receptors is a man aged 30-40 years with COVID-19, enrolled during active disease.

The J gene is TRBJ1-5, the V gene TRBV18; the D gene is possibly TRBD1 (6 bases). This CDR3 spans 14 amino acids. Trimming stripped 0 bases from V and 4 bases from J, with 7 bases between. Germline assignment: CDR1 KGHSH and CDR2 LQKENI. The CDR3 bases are TGTGCCAGCTCACCACCGACAGGTAATCAGCCCCAGCATTTT. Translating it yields CASSPPTGNQPQHF.

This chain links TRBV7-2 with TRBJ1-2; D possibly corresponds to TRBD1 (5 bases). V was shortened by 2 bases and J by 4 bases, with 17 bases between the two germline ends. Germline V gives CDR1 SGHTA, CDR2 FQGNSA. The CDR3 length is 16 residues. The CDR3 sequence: CASSLSVLAGRYGYTF. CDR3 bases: TGTGCCAGCAGCTTAAGCGTGCTGGCGGGGCGCTATGGCTACACCTTC.

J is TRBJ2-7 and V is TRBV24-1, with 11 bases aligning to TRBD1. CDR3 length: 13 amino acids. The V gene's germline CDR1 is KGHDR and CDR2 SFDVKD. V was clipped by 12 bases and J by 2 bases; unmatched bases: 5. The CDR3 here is CASGGQGAYEQYF. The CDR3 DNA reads TGTGCCTCCGGGGGACAGGGGGCCTACGAGCAGTACTTC.

CDR3 loop: CASSRPRGRYTEAFF. DNA of the CDR3: TGTGCCAGCAGTCGGCCTAGGGGGCGTTACACTGAAGCTTTCTTT. The chain has TRBV28 and TRBJ1-1; 7 bases map to TRBD1. J lost 3 bases, V lost 5 bases, and 9 bases had no gene match. This CDR3 contains 15 residues. The germline V gene encodes CDR1 MDHEN and CDR2 SYDVKM.

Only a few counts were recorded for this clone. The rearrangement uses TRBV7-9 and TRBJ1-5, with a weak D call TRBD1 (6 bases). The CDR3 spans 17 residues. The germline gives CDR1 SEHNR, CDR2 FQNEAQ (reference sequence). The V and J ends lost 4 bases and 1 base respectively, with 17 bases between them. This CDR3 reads CASSSISGARSNQPQHF. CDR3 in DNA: TGTGCCAGCAGCTCCATATCAGGGGCGCGGAGCAATCAGCCCCAGCATTTT.

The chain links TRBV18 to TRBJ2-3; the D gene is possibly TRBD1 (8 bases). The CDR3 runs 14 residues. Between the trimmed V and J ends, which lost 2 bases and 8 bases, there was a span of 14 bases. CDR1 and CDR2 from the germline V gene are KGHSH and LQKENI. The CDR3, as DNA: TGTGCCAGCTCACCAGACAGGGGCGGGGGTACGCAGTATTTT. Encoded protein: CASSPDRGGGTQYF.

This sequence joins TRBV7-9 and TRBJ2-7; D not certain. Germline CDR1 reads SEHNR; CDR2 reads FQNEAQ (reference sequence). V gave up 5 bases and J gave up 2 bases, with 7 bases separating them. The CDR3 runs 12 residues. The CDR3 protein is CASSRIAYEQYF. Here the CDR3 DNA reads TGTGCCAGCAGCCGTATCGCCTACGAGCAGTACTTC.

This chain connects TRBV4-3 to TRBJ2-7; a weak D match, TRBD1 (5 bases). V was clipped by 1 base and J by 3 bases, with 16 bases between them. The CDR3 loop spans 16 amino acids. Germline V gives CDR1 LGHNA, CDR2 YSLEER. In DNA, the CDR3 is TGCGCCAGCAGCCAAGTAGGATGGGGCAGCCACTACGAGCAGTACTTC. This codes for CASSQVGWGSHYEQYF.

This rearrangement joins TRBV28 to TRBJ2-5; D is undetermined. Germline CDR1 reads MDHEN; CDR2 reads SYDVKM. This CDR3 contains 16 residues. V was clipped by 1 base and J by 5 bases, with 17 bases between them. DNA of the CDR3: TGTGCCAGCAGTTTATCTTCTCTGTCGGGTAGGGAGACCCAGTACTTC. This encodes CASSLSSLSGRETQYF.

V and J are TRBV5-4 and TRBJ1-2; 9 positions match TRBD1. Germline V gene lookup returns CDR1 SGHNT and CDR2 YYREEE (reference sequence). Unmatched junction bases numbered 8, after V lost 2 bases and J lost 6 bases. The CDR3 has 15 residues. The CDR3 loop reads CASSFGQGQIDGYTF. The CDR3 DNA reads TGTGCCAGCAGCTTCGGACAGGGGCAGATAGATGGCTACACCTTC.

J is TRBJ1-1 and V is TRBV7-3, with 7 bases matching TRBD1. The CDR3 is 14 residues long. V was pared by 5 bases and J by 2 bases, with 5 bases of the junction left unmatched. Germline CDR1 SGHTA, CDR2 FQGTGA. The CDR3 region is CASSRGGVNTEAFF. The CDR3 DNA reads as TGTGCCAGCAGCCGAGGGGGCGTAAACACTGAAGCTTTCTTT.

The CDR3 sequence: CASSSGQGRADTQYF. Written as DNA, the CDR3 is TGTGCCAGCAGCTCTGGACAGGGTAGGGCAGATACGCAGTATTTT. The chain has TRBV7-9 and TRBJ2-3; 8 bases line up with TRBD1. This CDR3 region has 15 residues. Looked up from germline, CDR1 is SEHNR and CDR2 is FQNEAQ (reference sequence). V trimming: 4 bases; J trimming: 4 bases; junction bases outside the gene matches: 7.

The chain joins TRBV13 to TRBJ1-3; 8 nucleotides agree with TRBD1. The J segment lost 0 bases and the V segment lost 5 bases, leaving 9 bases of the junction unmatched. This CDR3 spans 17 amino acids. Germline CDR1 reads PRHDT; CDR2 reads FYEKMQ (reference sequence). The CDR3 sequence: CASSNSPGGYSGNTIYF. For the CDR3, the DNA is TGTGCCAGCAGCAACTCCCCAGGGGGCTACTCTGGAAACACCATATATTTT.

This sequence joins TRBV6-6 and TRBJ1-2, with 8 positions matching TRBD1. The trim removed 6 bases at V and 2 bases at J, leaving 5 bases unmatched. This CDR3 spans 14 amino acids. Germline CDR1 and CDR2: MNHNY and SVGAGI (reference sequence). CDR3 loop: CASSLGQANYGYTF. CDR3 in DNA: TGTGCCAGCAGCTTGGGACAGGCAAACTATGGCTACACCTTC.